The entry below gives a single T cell receptor (beta chain) sequence along with its context. The method was immunoSEQ multiplex PCR; TCRdb's version includes in-frame clones alone and lacks a portion of them. The table includes approximately 29,000 clones, roughly 89% detected once. The data were obtained in a study of T cell changes during pregnancy in multiple sclerosis. Trimming cost V 8 bases and J 5 bases, with 15 bases left between them. Per the germline V gene, CDR1 is MNHEY and CDR2 is SVGAGI. The CDR3 extends over 14 amino acids. J is TRBJ2-2 and V is TRBV6-5; D is possibly TRBD2 (6 bases). The source is a female donor with multiple sclerosis, enrolled in a pregnancy study. The source material was CD4+ T cells from peripheral blood mononuclear cells, sampled in the second trimester of pregnancy. The CDR3 nucleotides read TGTGCCAGCCGGAAGCAGGCGGGGACCGGGGAGCTGTTTTTT. Residues: CASRKQAGTGELFF.